The rows below give T cell receptor beta chains drawn from one sample of a study of T cell repertoires in cytomegalovirus infection. TCRdb used MiXCR to reprocess the reads, holding one entry per CDR3 protein. Found here are a few hundred thousand distinct CDR3 sequences, 15% to 20% of them singletons; the top ten hold 8.7%. Sequencing was performed on PBMCs. These receptors originate from a human donor in good health (CMV status not recorded). Some clones in this sample may be carry-over from other donors' samples. Both conserved end residues are part of each CDR3. A D gene is named only where the DNA matches it firmly. Clone size is given for some rows only: seen once, a few or many times, or a class if the clone is expanded.

cdr3_aa cdr3_nt v_call clone_size j_call d_call
CASSSSGVNYGYTF TGTGCCAGCAGCTCTTCCGGCGTAAACTATGGCTACACCTTC TRBV7-2 few TRBJ1-2 -
CSARRGSSTDTQYF TGCAGTGCTAGGCGGGGGAGTAGCACAGATACGCAGTATTTT TRBV20-1 - TRBJ2-3 TRBD2
CASSLSSGGGVSEQFF TGTGCCAGCAGCCTCTCTAGCGGGGGGGGGGTGAGTGAGCAGTTCTTC TRBV7-2 many TRBJ2-1 TRBD2
CASRGQMNTEAFF TGTGCCAGCAGGGGACAGATGAACACTGAAGCTTTCTTT TRBV2 - TRBJ1-1 TRBD1
CASSLGWAGNTDTQYF TGTGCCAGCAGCCTCGGTTGGGCGGGGAACACAGATACGCAGTATTTT TRBV6-6 few TRBJ2-3 -
CSAREAGNQPQHF TGCAGTGCTAGAGAGGCAGGCAATCAGCCCCAGCATTTT TRBV20-1 - TRBJ1-5 -
CASSLAPVTYERYF TGTGCCAGCAGCTTAGCTCCGGTTACCTACGAGCGGTACTTC TRBV7-2 once TRBJ2-7 -
CASLGGGLGTSTDTQYF TGTGCCAGCCTAGGGGGAGGACTAGGGACTAGCACAGATACGCAGTATTTT TRBV12-3/TRBV12-4 few TRBJ2-3 -
CASSRTGEGYEQYF TGTGCCAGCAGCCGAACAGGGGAGGGTTACGAGCAGTACTTC TRBV7-8 many TRBJ2-7 -
CSASARRGLGYEQFF TGCAGTGCTAGTGCGCGGCGGGGGCTCGGGTATGAGCAGTTCTTC TRBV20-1 few TRBJ2-1 -
CASSQAGINEKLFF TGTGCCAGCAGCCAAGCAGGGATTAATGAAAAACTGTTTTTT TRBV7-2 - TRBJ1-4 -
CASRRDRGEQPQHF TGTGCCAGCAGGCGGGACAGGGGAGAACAGCCCCAGCATTTT TRBV28 few TRBJ1-5 TRBD1
CASSYSTAYNQPQHF TGTGCCAGCAGTTACTCGACAGCTTACAATCAGCCCCAGCATTTT TRBV6-6 - TRBJ1-5 -
CSVEDPSSDYGYTF TGCAGCGTTGAAGATCCCAGTTCGGACTATGGCTACACCTTC TRBV29-1 - TRBJ1-2 -
CASSIVGGLGTEAFF TGTGCCAGTAGTATAGTGGGGGGGCTGGGGACTGAAGCTTTCTTT TRBV19 - TRBJ1-1 -
CASSQEGAGGLELFF TGCGCCAGCAGCCAAGAGGGAGCGGGAGGGTTAGAGCTGTTTTTT TRBV4-1 - TRBJ2-2 TRBD2
CASSLRTGTTEAFF TGTGCCAGCAGCTTAAGGACAGGGACCACTGAAGCTTTCTTT TRBV7-2 few TRBJ1-1 TRBD1
CASSLDGQGSSYNSPLHF TGCGCCAGCAGCTTGGATGGACAGGGAAGTTCCTATAATTCACCCCTCCACTTT TRBV5-1 few TRBJ1-6 TRBD1
CASSTRDNQPQHF TGTGCCAGTAGTACGAGGGACAATCAGCCCCAGCATTTT TRBV19 - TRBJ1-5 -
CASSLEGLGNNEQFF TGTGCCAGCAGCTTAGAGGGATTAGGCAACAATGAGCAGTTCTTC TRBV11-2 many TRBJ2-1 -
CASRLPVPQETQYF TGTGCAAGTCGACTGCCCGTGCCCCAAGAGACCCAGTACTTC TRBV7-9 - TRBJ2-5 -
CASTPGQNNEKLFF TGTGCCAGCACCCCGGGACAGAATAATGAAAAACTGTTTTTT TRBV12-3/TRBV12-4 few TRBJ1-4 TRBD1
CSARSGGPFTDTQYF TGCAGTGCTAGGTCCGGGGGGCCTTTCACAGATACGCAGTATTTT TRBV20-1 - TRBJ2-3 -
CAISQRQEAQETQYF TGTGCCATCAGCCAGCGACAGGAGGCCCAAGAGACCCAGTACTTC TRBV10-3 few TRBJ2-5 -
CASSLGAILAYEQYF TGTGCCAGCAGCTTAGGGGCCATACTAGCCTACGAGCAGTACTTC TRBV7-2 - TRBJ2-7 -
CSVEPGAYNEQFF TGCAGCGTCGAACCAGGCGCCTACAATGAGCAGTTCTTC TRBV29-1 few TRBJ2-1 -
CASSGGGDAWIGAFF TGTGCCAGTAGTGGGGGAGGGGATGCTTGGATAGGAGCTTTCTTT TRBV19 - TRBJ1-1 -
CASSYYREQGLYEQYF TGTGCCAGCAGTTACTACAGGGAACAGGGGCTATACGAGCAGTACTTC TRBV6-6 - TRBJ2-7 TRBD1
CASSLDAISGTDTQYF TGTGCCAGCAGCTTAGACGCAATTTCTGGCACAGATACGCAGTATTTT TRBV7-2 many TRBJ2-3 -
CASSLDNYYGYTF TGTGCCAGCAGCTTGGACAATTACTATGGCTACACCTTC TRBV5-4 - TRBJ1-2 -
CSAGKGGLAGREQYF TGCAGTGCGGGGAAGGGGGGACTAGCCGGTCGCGAGCAGTACTTC TRBV20-1 - TRBJ2-7 TRBD2
CASSLTAETQYF TGTGCCAGCAGTTTAACCGCAGAGACCCAGTACTTC TRBV12-3/TRBV12-4 many TRBJ2-5 -
CSVDGSGIDTQYF TGCAGCGTTGATGGTAGCGGGATCGATACGCAGTATTTT TRBV29-1 few TRBJ2-3 TRBD2
CASRPGTGTDTQYF TGTGCCAGCAGACCCGGGACAGGGACAGATACGCAGTATTTT TRBV12-3/TRBV12-4 few TRBJ2-3 TRBD1
CASSPNMLLAVRTDTQYF TGTGCCAGCAGCCCCAACATGTTACTAGCGGTTCGCACAGATACGCAGTATTTT TRBV7-8 many TRBJ2-3 TRBD2
CASSPLNVQETQYF TGTGCCAGCAGTCCCCTCAACGTCCAAGAGACCCAGTACTTC TRBV2 few TRBJ2-5 -
CASSLVSGLGHTQYF TGTGCCAGCAGCTTAGTGAGCGGTTTGGGTCATACGCAGTATTTT TRBV7-2 - TRBJ2-3 -
CASSLDSGSYNEQFF TGTGCCAGCAGCTTAGATAGCGGGTCCTACAATGAGCAGTTCTTC TRBV7-2 - TRBJ2-1 TRBD2
CASSSRGENEQFF TGTGCCAGCAGCTCAAGAGGGGAGAATGAGCAGTTCTTC TRBV11-2 - TRBJ2-1 -
CASSAGWGRAYNEQFF TGTGCCAGCAGCGCAGGATGGGGGAGGGCCTACAATGAGCAGTTCTTC TRBV9 - TRBJ2-1 TRBD2
CASSLDSTGELFF TGCGCCAGCAGCTTGGACAGCACCGGGGAGCTGTTTTTT TRBV5-1 many TRBJ2-2 -
CSVGTGIDEQYF TGCAGCGTTGGGACAGGGATCGACGAGCAGTACTTC TRBV29-1 few TRBJ2-7 TRBD1
CASSPRGGGKVGELFF TGTGCCAGCAGCCCCCGTGGGGGGGGAAAGGTCGGGGAGCTGTTTTTT TRBV7-9 - TRBJ2-2 TRBD2
CASSQGTALGTEAFF TGCGCCAGCAGCCAAGGGACAGCCCTGGGGACTGAAGCTTTCTTT TRBV4-3 many TRBJ1-1 -
CASRREGLIGYTF TGTGCCAGCAGGCGGGAGGGCCTGATCGGCTACACCTTC TRBV12-3/TRBV12-4 - TRBJ1-2 -
CSAPRGGLPDTQYF TGCAGTGCTCCTCGGGGGGGCCTGCCAGATACGCAGTATTTT TRBV20-1 - TRBJ2-3 TRBD2
CASSQDQEAFF TGTGCCAGCAGCCAAGACCAGGAGGCTTTCTTT TRBV4-2 - TRBJ1-1 -
CASSLVVAYHTDTQYF TGTGCCAGCAGCTTGGTAGTAGCATATCACACAGATACGCAGTATTTT TRBV5-5 - TRBJ2-3 -
CASSAIGSSYEQYF TGTGCCAGCAGCGCTATAGGGAGCTCCTACGAGCAGTACTTC TRBV7-2 many TRBJ2-7 -
CASSLGGLGEKLFF TGTGCCAGCAGCCTCGGGGGGTTGGGTGAAAAACTGTTTTTT TRBV5-5 - TRBJ1-4 -
CASSRDRGSTEAFF TGTGCCAGCTCACGGGACAGGGGTAGCACTGAAGCTTTCTTT TRBV18 - TRBJ1-1 TRBD1
CASRAQELTEAFF TGTGCCAGCAGAGCACAGGAGCTCACTGAAGCTTTCTTT TRBV7-2 many TRBJ1-1 -